The clone carrying this T cell receptor beta chain was observed a handful of times. What it recognizes is unknown. The CDR3 sequence is 13 residues long. The germline gives CDR1 SGHVS, CDR2 FNYEAQ. The V gene end was trimmed by 5 bases and the J gene end by 4 bases; junction bases not matched to a gene: 5. The sample originates from a study of T cell repertoires in cytomegalovirus infection. Via MiXCR, TCRdb re-called the reads, giving one row per CDR3 protein. The sample holds hundreds of thousands of distinct CDR3 sequences, about two fifths seen once. The sequence derives from a human donor in good health (CMV status not recorded). Some clones in this sample may be carry-over from other donors' samples. The sequencing used cultured PBMCs, collected from culture after CMV antigen stimulation. This rearrangement joins TRBV7-6 to TRBJ2-7, with 7 bases identical to TRBD2. This CDR3 is CASSPGEGYEQYF. Written as DNA, the CDR3 is TGTGCCAGCAGCCCGGGGGAGGGTTACGAGCAGTACTTC.